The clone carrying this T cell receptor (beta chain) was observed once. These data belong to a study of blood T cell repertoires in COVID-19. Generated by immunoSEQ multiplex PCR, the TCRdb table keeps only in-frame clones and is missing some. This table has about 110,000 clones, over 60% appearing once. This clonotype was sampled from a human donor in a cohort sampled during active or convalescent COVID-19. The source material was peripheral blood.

CDR3 bases: TGTGCCAGCTCATCTTGGGACAGGGGCTCCTACGAGCAGTACTTC. It yields the protein CASSSWDRGSYEQYF. V and J are TRBV18 and TRBJ2-7; 10 positions agree with TRBD1. The CDR3 length is 15 residues. CDR1 and CDR2 from the germline V gene are KGHSH and LQKENI. Unmatched junction bases numbered 4, after V lost 5 bases and J lost 0 bases.